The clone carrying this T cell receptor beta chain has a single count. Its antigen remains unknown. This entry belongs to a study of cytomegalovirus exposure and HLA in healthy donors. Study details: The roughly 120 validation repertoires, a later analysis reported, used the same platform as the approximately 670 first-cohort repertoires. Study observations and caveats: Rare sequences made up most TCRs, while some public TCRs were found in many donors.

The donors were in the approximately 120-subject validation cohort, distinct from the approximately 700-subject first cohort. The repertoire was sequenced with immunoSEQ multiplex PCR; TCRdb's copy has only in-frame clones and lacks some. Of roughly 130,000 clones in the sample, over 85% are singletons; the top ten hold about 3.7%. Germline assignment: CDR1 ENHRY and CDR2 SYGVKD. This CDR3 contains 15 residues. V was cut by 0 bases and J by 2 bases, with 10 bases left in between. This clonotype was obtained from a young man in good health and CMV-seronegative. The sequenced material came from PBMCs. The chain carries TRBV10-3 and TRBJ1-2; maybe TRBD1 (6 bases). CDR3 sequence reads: CAISESRGSNYGYTF. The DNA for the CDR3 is TGTGCCATCAGTGAGTCCAGGGGCTCGAACTATGGCTACACCTTC.